The TCR beta chain under discussion was sequenced for a study of blood T cell repertoires in COVID-19 (dated by TCRdb to about 2020). For the study in its entirety: Collaborator samples came from the United States, Italy and Spain and covered acute and convalescent phases of COVID-19. Subjects who had been exposed to COVID-19, were actively infected with it, or had recovered from it provided the deeply sampled blood TCRbeta repertoires that made up the dataset. The sample metadata nearly always contained a de-identified subject ID, COVID-19 status, age in years and sex. The prospective study material was composed of cDNA or gDNA derived from T cells, B-cell-depleted T cells, or PBMCs. A freely available public database, intended as a resource for researchers studying the immune response to SARS-CoV-2, is where the repertoires were released. HLA class I and class II types, where available, came from metadata supplied by the sample provider rather than from assay-based typing. The samples were drawn from two sources: the first 160 participants of the ongoing ImmuneRACE study, and 950 to 1,500 subjects contributed by 6 global collaborators. The investigation overall reported the following: The quantity of clinical and demographic metadata differed by source and by participant and was supplied without curation.

Worth noting for this clone: The clone's antigen remains unknown. Base-call qualities are not available, and no considerably larger clone is one nucleotide away.

CDR1 is given as SGHKS and CDR2 as YYEKEE, both from the germline V gene (reference sequence). The CDR3, cysteine through phenylalanine, is 12 amino acids long. Just CDR3 DNA is preserved here, 36 bases in frame from base 1. The junction shows trimming of 3 bases on V and 16 bases on J, and the gene matches do not reach 9 bases of it. The collaborating institutions used their own protocols to collect whole blood in K2EDTA tubes. For TCRbeta analysis, collaborator samples were shipped as frozen whole blood, as isolated PBMCs, or as DNA extracted from either sample type. The immunoSEQ Assay, a bias-controlled multiplex PCR, was used to amplify TCRbeta CDR3 regions from genomic DNA. The authors' analysis ran thus. Within the assay, amplification of reference gene primers was used to estimate how many nucleated cells each sample contained. To quantify the absolute abundance of each unique TCRbeta CDR3 rearrangement, sequence reads were collapsed and filtered. For each sample, productive Simpson clonality was calculated as the square root of Simpson's diversity index over productive rearrangements. This is the immuneACCESS table as TCRdb keeps it, with only in-frame sequences that have V and J called. A part of the clones is gone; compared with another copy, unresolved V genes explain less than half, and the rest is unexplained. V and J calls and clone size are given by that table; D and trimming were obtained from the DNA. Present in this sample are roughly 81,000 clones, about four fifths of which were seen just once. The top ten clonotypes cover 2% to 2.5% of the sample.

The rearrangement combines TRBV5-5 with TRBJ2-1, and 8 junction bases match TRBD1. The TCR comes from a woman in her 70s with acute or convalescent COVID-19. The sequenced sample was peripheral blood. The DNA sequence is TGTGCCAGCAGCTCGGACAGGGAAGATAGATTCTTC. The encoded protein is CASSSDREDRFF.